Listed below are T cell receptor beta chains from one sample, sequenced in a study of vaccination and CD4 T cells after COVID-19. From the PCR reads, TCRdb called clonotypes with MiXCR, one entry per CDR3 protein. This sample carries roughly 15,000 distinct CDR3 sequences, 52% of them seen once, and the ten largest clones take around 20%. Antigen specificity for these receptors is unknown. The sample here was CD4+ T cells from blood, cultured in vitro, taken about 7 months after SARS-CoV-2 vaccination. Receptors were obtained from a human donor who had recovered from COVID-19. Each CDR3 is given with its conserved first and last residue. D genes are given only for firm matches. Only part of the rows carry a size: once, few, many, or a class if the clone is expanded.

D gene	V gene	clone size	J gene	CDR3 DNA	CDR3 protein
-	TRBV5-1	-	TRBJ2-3	TGCGCCAGCAGCTTGGTGGGGGAGGACGGAAGGGGCCCCACAGATACGCAGTATTTT	CASSLVGEDGRGPTDTQYF
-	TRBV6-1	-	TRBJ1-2	TGTGCCAGCCTATCCACGGGGGGGGGGAGCTATGGCTACACCTTC	CASLSTGGGSYGYTF
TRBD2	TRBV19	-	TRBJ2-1	TGTGCCAGTAGAACTAGCGGGAGGTTGAATGAGCAGTTCTTC	CASRTSGRLNEQFF
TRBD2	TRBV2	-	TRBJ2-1	TGTGCCAGCAGGGGTACTAGCGGGGGCTACAATGAGCAGTTCTTC	CASRGTSGGYNEQFF
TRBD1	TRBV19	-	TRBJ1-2	TGTGCCAGTAGTCCACAGGGGGCGTATGGCTACACCTTC	CASSPQGAYGYTF
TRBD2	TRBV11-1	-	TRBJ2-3	TGTGCCAGCAGCCCGTCACTAGCGGGAGCTGCAGATACGCAGTATTTT	CASSPSLAGAADTQYF
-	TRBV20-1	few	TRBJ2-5	TGCAGTGCGTTAACCCCGGGGCCCAAGACCCAGTACTTC	CSALTPGPKTQYF
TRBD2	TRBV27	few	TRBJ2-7	TGTGCCAGCAGACGGGAGGCTAGCGGGCGAAACTACGAGCAGTACTTC	CASRREASGRNYEQYF
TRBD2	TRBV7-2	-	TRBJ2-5	TGTGCCAGCAGCTTAGATGGGACTAGCGGTGAGACCCAGTACTTC	CASSLDGTSGETQYF
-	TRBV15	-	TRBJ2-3	TGTGCCACCAGCAGACGTAGGGGGGCAGATACAGATACGCAGTATTTT	CATSRRRGADTDTQYF